The entry below gives a single TCR beta chain sequence along with its context. Its antigen specificity is not known. No qualities accompany the bases; no much larger clone lies one base away. Receptor libraries were prepared by the immunoSEQ multiplex PCR assay. For the multiplex PCR, a mixture combining 60 forward primers for TCR Vbeta segments and 13 reverse primers for TCR Jbeta segments was used. The CDR3 region of rearranged TCR beta genes was amplified from genomic DNA with a multiplex PCR assay. The amplified TCR beta libraries were sequenced on the Illumina HiSeq System as 87-base-pair reads. The paper's processing steps were these. Across the 670 or so repertoires, a later analysis counted 60 million to 90 million unique TCR beta chains, some 11 million of which were shared by at least two donors. To remove PCR and sequencing errors, raw reads were error-corrected and collapsed into unique sequences using a nearest-neighbor algorithm that merged closely related sequences. V, D and J gene segments were assigned by aligning CDR3 sequences to IMGT reference sequences. For a sequence to be retained, a match of at least six nucleotides was required to both a V gene segment and a J gene segment. A rearrangement counted as productive if the CDR3 had no stop codons and remained in frame with V and J, and every other rearrangement counted as non-productive. CDR3 was defined by IMGT convention, running from the second conserved V-encoded cysteine to the conserved J-encoded phenylalanine. In an earlier analysis of around 570 of the donors, sequences lacking an unambiguous match to a single V gene segment were excluded. In an earlier analysis of 587 of the donors, V segments were called functional above 56.7% productive rearrangements and were called segregating when the between-donor standard deviation exceeded 5%. To diagnose cytomegalovirus status from the catalog of TCR beta chain sequences, a statistical classification framework was built. In a later analysis, TCR nucleotide sequences were compared against IMGT/GENE-DB human TR gene sequences so that V and J genes could be assigned. In a later analysis, CDR3 sequences and most-parsimonious VDJ recombination scenarios were assigned using the TCRdist pipeline. In a later analysis, each TCR beta chain was defined by its CDR3 amino acid sequence together with its V-gene family, and reads lacking a unique V-gene family were excluded. In a later analysis, approximately 590 highly shared, low-generation-probability nucleotide sequences were removed to address suspected cross-contamination and a sequencing artifact. In a later analysis, a clonal expansion index was calculated for each public chain from normalized within-repertoire ranks of inferred template counts. In a later analysis, generation probabilities were computed using a VDJ recombination model fitted to out-of-frame rearrangements, and the results were checked against IGoR. A later analysis scored TCR-TCR, TCR-HLA and TCR-CMV co-occurrence with hypergeometric tests, applying a repertoire-size bias correction to TCR pairs. A later analysis estimated false discovery rates by permuting HLA or CMV assignments 20 times. A later analysis grouped co-occurring TCRs with DBSCAN, adding TCRdist sequence similarity when clustering within HLA-allele-positive subsets. Co-occurrence clustering excluded repertoires with fewer than 30,000 or more than 120,000 public chains, plus five with anomalous nucleotide sharing. TCRdb stores this immuneACCESS table with in-frame sequences only. Part of the clones is absent; in the studies checked, under half of the shortfall reflects unresolved V genes, and no reason is known for the rest. V and J calls and clone size follow that table, whereas D and trimming were derived from the DNA. This sample holds about 200,000 clones; approximately 80% were observed only once. The leading ten clones occupy 3.8% of the sample.

Unmatched junction bases come to 10, with V trimmed by 3 bases and J by 1 base. According to the germline V gene, CDR1 reads SQVTM and CDR2 reads ANQGSEA. There are 16 amino acids in the CDR3, from cysteine to phenylalanine inclusive. Left in the record is the CDR3 DNA by itself, 48 bases read in frame from the first base. The entry originates in a study of cytomegalovirus exposure and HLA in healthy donors (dated by TCRdb to about 2017). Context from the whole study: According to an earlier analysis of several hundred of the donors, about 190 million T cells yielded 117 million unique TCR beta sequences and approximately 280 Gb of sequence data. About 300 gigabases of sequencing data and around 87 million unique TCR sequences were included in an early release covering under 650 HLA-typed donors. The genetic ancestry cluster associated with self-reported Caucasian donors included roughly four fifths of the 350 to 500 genotyped donors. The study aimed to test whether signatures of past pathogen exposure could be identified by cataloging public T cell receptors. Using immunosequencing, the study profiled T cell repertoires from around 670 subjects and related those repertoires to cytomegalovirus serostatus. Besides the first cohort of under 700 subjects, a separate validation cohort made up of 120 different subjects was used. The study combined high-throughput TCR immunosequencing, statistical association of individual TCRs with disease status, and machine learning to predict cytomegalovirus infection status. To study patterns of TCR occurrence, a later analysis re-analyzed previously published TCR beta repertoires from 650 to 750 donors and added high-resolution HLA genotyping. In the later analysis, no new phenotypic data were used to find candidate immune exposures; instead, reliance was placed on TCR beta sequences and their occurrence across donors. An earlier analysis of several hundred of the donors applied high-throughput TCR beta sequencing to assess whether each TCR beta V gene segment acted as functional or pseudogenic. Donor age, sex, ethnicity and CMV serostatus were collected together with the repertoire data. Genome-wide SNP genotypes for about 60% of the roughly 670 donors were used in a later genetic analysis, which treated that subset as a discovery cohort. All discovery cohort repertoires had been generated on a single sequencing platform. Class I and class II HLA loci were covered by the typing at four-digit resolution. The number of typed donors differed by locus: 629-630 for A, B, C, DRB1 and DQB1; roughly 510 for DQA1; some 610 for DPA1; and some 470 for DPB1. Roughly 5 DR-DQ haplotypes were handled as single units for association and clustering because linkage in the cohort was strong. Across some 400 genotyped donors of the cohort, an average of about 240,000 unique TCR beta nucleotide sequences per donor were sequenced, and around 19% of those sequences were non-productive.

On the study overall, not on this receptor specifically: A further reported finding was that TCR beta sequences accurately predicted the HLA-A and HLA-B alleles for most subjects in the first cohort. A later genetic analysis associated a missense DCLRE1C variant with V-gene and J-gene trimming of TCR beta chains, and an independent cohort replicated the association. In a later analysis, the rate of TCR association differed among HLA loci, with DRB1 alleles having the most associated TCRs and HLA-C alleles having the fewest. Correlated functional status among segregating V segments might reflect linkage disequilibrium, but an unknown experimental factor could not be ruled out. Over 15 rarely observed V segments, including chromosome 9 orphons, were excluded from the earlier analysis of approximately 600 of the donors because counts were too low. Strong co-occurrence of HLA alleles, especially DR and DQ, made assigning TCR associations to individual alleles difficult. This cohort had only TCR beta chains sequenced, and the lack of alpha or paired-chain data limited which features could be detected. The only immune exposure information available for the cohort was CMV serostatus. In an earlier analysis of over 550 of the donors, most TCR beta V segments were observed in productive rearrangements about 90% or about 30% of the time, broadly matching IMGT annotations. Cytomegalovirus status was reported to be diagnosed by the classifier with high specificity and sensitivity in both the original and validation cohorts. The presence/absence analyses assumed that sequencing depth was roughly uniform across donors, and that assumption may not be true. A later genetic analysis reported fewer N-insertions in productive TCRs among donors in an Asian-associated ancestry cluster than the approximately 670-donor mean. The study gave a list of roughly 150 TCR beta chains associated with cytomegalovirus. According to a later analysis, parvovirus B19, influenza, CMV and Epstein-Barr virus appeared linked to several top co-occurrence clusters. In a later analysis, HLA-associated TCR beta chains showed more clonal expansion and lower generation probabilities than non-associated chains that were equally common. Because HLA typing was missing for some donors at each locus, association tests included only the typed subset. In vitro tests confirmed that three of the cytomegalovirus-associated TCR beta chains recognize cytomegalovirus antigens. While some public TCRs were present in many individuals, most TCR sequences turned up only very rarely across donors. According to a later analysis, most CMV-associated TCR beta chains appeared to be HLA-restricted, and the HLA associations seemed to be driven largely by CMV exposure. The sequencing pipeline was judged likely to have produced a cluster of highly shared sequence variants as a technical artifact. In a later analysis, 15,000 to 20,000 TCR beta sequences were associated with specific HLA alleles at a false discovery rate of 0.05. It was suggested by the authors that the approach could potentially be generalized to other disease states and immunological phenotypes. The 87-base-pair reads could not distinguish some IMGT-functional V segments, including TRBV6-2 and TRBV6-3, so those segments were excluded.

In total, roughly 670 healthy bone marrow donors made up the cohort. At the time of sampling, every cohort member was nominally healthy, though immune exposures that went unrecorded were likely present. The donor was CMV seronegative and was included in the group of 352 seronegative cohort members. Every donor gave a peripheral blood sample, and the peripheral blood mononuclear cells from that sample were used for TCR beta sequencing. Genomic DNA extraction from the blood cell samples was performed with the Qiagen DNeasy Blood Extraction Kit. The chain was built from TRBV29-1 and TRBJ2-3, with 7 bases matching TRBD2. Source material: PBMCs. This TCR was recovered from a male donor in good health and CMV-seronegative. The CDR3 sequence is CSVDHLGLAGTDTQYF. The DNA is as follows: TGCAGCGTTGATCACCTCGGGCTAGCGGGCACAGATACGCAGTATTTT.